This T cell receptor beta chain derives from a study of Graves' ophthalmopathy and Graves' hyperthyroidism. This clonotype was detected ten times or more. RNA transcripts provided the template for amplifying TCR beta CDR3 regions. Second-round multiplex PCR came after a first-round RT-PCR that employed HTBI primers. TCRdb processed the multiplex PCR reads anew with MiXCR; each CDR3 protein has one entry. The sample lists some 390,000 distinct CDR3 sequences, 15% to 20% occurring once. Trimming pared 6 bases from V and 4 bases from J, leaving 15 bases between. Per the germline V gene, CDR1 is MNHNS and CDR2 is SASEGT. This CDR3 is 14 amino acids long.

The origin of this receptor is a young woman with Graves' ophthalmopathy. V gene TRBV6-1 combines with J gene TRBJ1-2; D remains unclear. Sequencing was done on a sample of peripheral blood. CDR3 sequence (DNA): TGTGCCAGCAGCATAGCGGCGGTCAGCTATGGCTACACCTTC. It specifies CASSIAAVSYGYTF.